The clone carrying this TCR beta chain was found a few times. No antigen is known for it. This sample is part of a study of response to subunit inactivated influenza vaccine. Findings and limits, study-wide: T cells newly recruited by each seasonal influenza vaccination are few, the authors suggested.

TCRdb reprocessed the RT-PCR reads with MiXCR, giving one entry per CDR3 protein. The sample includes about 480,000 distinct CDR3 sequences, 13% of them seen just once. From germline, CDR1 is SGHVS and CDR2 FNYEAQ. V was clipped by 4 bases and J by 7 bases; unmatched bases: 6. The CDR3 is made up of 16 amino acids. V gene TRBV7-6 combines with J gene TRBJ2-2; 13 bases line up with TRBD2. The TCR originated in a man in his forties or fifties who received an inactivated influenza vaccine. The source was PBMCs from blood, collected roughly 46 days after vaccination. The CDR3 nucleotides are TGTGCCAGCAGCTCACTAGCGGGAGGGCCGGACGGGGAGCTGTTTTTT. This encodes CASSSLAGGPDGELFF.